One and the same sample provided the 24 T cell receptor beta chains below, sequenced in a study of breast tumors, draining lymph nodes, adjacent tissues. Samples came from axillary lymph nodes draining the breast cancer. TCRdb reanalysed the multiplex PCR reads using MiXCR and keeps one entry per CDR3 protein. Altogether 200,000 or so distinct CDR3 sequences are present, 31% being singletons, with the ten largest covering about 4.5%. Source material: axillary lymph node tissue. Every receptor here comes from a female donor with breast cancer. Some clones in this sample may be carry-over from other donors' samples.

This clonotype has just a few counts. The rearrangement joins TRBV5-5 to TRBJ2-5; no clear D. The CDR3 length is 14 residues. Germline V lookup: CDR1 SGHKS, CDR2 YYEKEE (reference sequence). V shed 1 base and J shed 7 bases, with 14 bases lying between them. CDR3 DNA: TGTGCCAGCAGCTTGATAGGCGCCCAGCGGACCCAGTACTTC. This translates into CASSLIGAQRTQYF. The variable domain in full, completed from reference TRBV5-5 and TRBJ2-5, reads DAGVTQSPTHLIKTRGQQVTLRCSPISGHKSVSWYQQVLGQGPQFIFQYYEKEERGRGNFPDRFSARQFPNYSSELNVNALLLGDSALYLCASSLIGAQRTQYFGPGTRLLVL.

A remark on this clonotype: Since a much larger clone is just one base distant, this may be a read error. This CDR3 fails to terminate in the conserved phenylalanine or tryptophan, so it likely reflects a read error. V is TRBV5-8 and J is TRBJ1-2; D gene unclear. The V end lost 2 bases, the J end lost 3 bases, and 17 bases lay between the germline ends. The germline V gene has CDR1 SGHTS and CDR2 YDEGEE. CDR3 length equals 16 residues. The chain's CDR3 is CASSLGFWEKDYGYTY. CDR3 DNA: TGTGCCAGCAGCTTAGGTTTTTGGGAGAAAGACTATGGCTACACCTAC.

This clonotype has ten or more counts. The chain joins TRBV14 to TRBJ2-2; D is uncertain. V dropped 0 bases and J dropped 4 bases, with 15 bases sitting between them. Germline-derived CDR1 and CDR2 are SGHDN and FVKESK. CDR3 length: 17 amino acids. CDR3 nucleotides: TGTGCCAGCAGCCAAGATCCCCGGACCCTGGTCACCGGGGAGCTGTTTTTT. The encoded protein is CASSQDPRTLVTGELFF.

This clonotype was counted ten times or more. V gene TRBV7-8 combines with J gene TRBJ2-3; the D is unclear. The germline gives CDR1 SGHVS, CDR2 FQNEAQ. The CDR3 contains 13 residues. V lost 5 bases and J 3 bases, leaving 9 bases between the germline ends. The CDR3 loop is CASSVTATDTQYF. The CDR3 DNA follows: TGTGCCAGCAGCGTTACAGCGACAGATACGCAGTATTTT. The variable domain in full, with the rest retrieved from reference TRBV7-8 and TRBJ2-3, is GAGVSQSPRYKVAKRGQDVALRCDPISGHVSLFWYQQALGQGPEFLTYFQNEAQLDKSGLPSDRFFAERPEGSVSTLKIQRTQQEDSAVYLCASSVTATDTQYFGPGTRLTVL.

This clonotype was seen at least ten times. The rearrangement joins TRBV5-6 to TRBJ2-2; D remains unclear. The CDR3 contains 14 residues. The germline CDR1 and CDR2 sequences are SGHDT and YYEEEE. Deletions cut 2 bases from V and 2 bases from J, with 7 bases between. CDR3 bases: TGTGCCAGCAGCTTCGACTTAAACACCGGGGAGCTGTTTTTT. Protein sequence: CASSFDLNTGELFF.

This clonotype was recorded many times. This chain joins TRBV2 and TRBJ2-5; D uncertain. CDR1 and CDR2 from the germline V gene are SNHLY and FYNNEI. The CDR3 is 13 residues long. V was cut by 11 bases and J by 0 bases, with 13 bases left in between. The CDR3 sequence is CAVQLSDQETQYF. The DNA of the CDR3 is TGTGCCGTCCAGTTGTCGGACCAAGAGACCCAGTACTTC.

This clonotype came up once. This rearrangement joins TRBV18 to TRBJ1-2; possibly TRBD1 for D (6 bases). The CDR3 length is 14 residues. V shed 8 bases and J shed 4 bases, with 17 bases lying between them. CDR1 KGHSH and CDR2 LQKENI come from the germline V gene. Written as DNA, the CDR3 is TGTGCCAGCACGCCAGACACAGGGCCCTATGGCTACACCTTC. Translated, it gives CASTPDTGPYGYTF.

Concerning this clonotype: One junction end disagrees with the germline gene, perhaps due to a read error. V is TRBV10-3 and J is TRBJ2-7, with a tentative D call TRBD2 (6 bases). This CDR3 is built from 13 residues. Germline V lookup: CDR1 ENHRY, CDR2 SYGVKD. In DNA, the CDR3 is TGTGCCATCGGTGAGGCGGGGACGGTGGCGTGGTACTTC. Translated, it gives CAIGEAGTVAWYF.

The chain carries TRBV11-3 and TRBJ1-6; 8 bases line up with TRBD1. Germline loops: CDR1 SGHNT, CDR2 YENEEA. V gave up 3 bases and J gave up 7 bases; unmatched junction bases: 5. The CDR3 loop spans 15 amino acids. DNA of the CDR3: TGTGCCAGCAGCTTTGGGGACAGGCCGAATTCACCCCTCCACTTT. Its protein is CASSFGDRPNSPLHF.

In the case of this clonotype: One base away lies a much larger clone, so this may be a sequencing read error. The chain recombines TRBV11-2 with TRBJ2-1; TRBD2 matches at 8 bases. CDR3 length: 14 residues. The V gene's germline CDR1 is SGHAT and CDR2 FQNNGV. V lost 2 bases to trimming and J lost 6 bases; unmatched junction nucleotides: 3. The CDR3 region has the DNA TGTGCCAGCAGCTTAAGGACTAGCCCCAATGAGCAGTTCTTC. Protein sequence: CASSLRTSPNEQFF.

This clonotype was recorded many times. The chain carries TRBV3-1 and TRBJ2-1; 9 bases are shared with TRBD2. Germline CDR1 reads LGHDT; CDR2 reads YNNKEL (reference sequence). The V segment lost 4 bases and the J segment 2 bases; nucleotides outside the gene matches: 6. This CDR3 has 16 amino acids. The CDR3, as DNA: TGTGCCAGCAGCCGACCCTCTAGCGGGGCCTACAATGAGCAGTTCTTC. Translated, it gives CASSRPSSGAYNEQFF.

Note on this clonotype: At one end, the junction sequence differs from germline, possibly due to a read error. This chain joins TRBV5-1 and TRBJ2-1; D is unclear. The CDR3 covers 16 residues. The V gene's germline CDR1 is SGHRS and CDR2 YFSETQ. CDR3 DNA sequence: TGCGCCAGCAGCTTGGGTCGCCACGCCTCCCACAACGAGCAGTTCTTC. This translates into CASSLGRHASHNEQFF.

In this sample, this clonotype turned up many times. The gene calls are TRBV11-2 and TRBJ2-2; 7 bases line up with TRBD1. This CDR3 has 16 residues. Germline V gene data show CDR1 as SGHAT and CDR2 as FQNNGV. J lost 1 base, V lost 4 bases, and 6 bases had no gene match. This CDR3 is CASSSRTGLNTGELFF. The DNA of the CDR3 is TGTGCCAGCAGCTCTAGGACAGGCTTGAACACCGGGGAGCTGTTTTTT.

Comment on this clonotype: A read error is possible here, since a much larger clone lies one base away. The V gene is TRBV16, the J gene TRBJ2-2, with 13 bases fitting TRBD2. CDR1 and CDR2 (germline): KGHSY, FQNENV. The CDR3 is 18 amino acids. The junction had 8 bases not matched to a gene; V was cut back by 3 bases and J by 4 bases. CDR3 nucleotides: TGTGCCAGCAGCCAGCCCCGGACTAGCGGGGGATGCACCGGGGAGCTGTTTTTT. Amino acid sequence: CASSQPRTSGGCTGELFF.

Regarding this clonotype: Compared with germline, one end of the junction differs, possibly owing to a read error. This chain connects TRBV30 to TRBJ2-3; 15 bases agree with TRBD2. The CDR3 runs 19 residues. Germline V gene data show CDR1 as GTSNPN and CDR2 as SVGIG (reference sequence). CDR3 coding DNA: TGTGCCCGGAGTGTAGTCGGACTAGCGGGGGGGCCCGATCCGGATACGCAGTATTTT. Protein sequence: CARSVVGLAGGPDPDTQYF. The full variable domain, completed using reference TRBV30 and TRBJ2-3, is SQTIHQWPATLVQPVGSPLSLECTVEGTSNPNLYWYRQAAGRGLQLLFYSVGIGQISSEVPQNLSASRPQDRQFILSSKKLLLSDSGFYLCARSVVGLAGGPDPDTQYFGPGTRLTVL.

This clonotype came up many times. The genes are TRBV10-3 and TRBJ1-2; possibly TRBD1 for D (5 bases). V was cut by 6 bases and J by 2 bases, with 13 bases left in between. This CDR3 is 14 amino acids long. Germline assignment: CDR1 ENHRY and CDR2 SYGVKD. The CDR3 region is CAIRPGRQNYGYTF. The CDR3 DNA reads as TGTGCCATCAGACCGGGACGGCAGAACTATGGCTACACCTTC.

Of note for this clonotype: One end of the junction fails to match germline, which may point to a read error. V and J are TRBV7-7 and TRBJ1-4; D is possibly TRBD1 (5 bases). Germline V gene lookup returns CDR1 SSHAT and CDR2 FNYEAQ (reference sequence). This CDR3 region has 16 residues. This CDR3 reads CASSLRAGGGYEKLFF. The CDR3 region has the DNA TGTGCTAGCAGCTTACGAGCGGGGGGAGGCTATGAAAAACTGTTTTTT.

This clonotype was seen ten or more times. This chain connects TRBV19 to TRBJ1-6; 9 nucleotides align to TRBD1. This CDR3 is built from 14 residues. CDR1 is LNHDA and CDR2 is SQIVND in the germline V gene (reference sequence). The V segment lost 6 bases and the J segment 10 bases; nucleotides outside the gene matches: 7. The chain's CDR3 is CASRSGTGNSPLHF. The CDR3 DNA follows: TGTGCCAGTAGGTCCGGGACAGGGAACTCACCCCTCCACTTT.

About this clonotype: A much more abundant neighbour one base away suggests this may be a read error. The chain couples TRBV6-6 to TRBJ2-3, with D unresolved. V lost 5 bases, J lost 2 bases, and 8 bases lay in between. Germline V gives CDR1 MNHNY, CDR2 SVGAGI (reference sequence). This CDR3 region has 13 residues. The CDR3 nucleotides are TGTGCCAGCAGTCACCAAAACACAGATACGCAGTATTTT. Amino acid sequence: CASSHQNTDTQYF.

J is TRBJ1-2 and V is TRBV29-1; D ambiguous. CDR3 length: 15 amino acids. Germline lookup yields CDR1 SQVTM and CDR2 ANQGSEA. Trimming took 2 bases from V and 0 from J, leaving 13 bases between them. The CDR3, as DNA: TGCAGCGTTGAAAGGACTATAAACCCTAACTATGGCTACACCTTC. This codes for CSVERTINPNYGYTF.

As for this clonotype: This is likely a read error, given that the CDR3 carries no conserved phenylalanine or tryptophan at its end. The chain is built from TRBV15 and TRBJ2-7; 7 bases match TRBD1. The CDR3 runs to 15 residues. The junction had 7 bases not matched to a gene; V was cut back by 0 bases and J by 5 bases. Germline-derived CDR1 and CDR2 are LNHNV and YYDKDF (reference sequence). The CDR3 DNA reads TGTGCCACCAGCAGAGATCTTCGACAGGGAGACGAGCAGTACCTC. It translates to CATSRDLRQGDEQYL.

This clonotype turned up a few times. The CDR3 protein is CASSLDGAQLDTQYF. Written as DNA, the CDR3 is TGTGCCAGCAGCTTGGACGGCGCACAGCTCGATACGCAGTATTTT. V and J are TRBV5-4 and TRBJ2-3; D is uncertain. CDR1 and CDR2 (germline): SGHNT, YYREEE (reference sequence). The V and J ends lost 0 bases and 6 bases respectively, with 14 bases between them. This CDR3 has 15 residues.

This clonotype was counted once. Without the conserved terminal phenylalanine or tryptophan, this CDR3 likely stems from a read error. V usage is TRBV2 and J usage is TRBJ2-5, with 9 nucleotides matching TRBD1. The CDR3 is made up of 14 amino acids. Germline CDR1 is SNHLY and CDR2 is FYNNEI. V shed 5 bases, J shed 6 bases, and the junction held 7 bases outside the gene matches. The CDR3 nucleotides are TGTGCCAGCAGTCCATCACAGGGGGCAAAGACCCAGTACCTC. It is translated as CASSPSQGAKTQYL.

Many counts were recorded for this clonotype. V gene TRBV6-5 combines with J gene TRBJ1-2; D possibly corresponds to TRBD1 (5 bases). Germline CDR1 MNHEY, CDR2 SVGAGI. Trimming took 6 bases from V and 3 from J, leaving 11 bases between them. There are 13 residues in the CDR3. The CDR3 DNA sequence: TGTGCCAGCAGCCGGGGACCGGACTATGGCTACACCTTC. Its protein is CASSRGPDYGYTF.